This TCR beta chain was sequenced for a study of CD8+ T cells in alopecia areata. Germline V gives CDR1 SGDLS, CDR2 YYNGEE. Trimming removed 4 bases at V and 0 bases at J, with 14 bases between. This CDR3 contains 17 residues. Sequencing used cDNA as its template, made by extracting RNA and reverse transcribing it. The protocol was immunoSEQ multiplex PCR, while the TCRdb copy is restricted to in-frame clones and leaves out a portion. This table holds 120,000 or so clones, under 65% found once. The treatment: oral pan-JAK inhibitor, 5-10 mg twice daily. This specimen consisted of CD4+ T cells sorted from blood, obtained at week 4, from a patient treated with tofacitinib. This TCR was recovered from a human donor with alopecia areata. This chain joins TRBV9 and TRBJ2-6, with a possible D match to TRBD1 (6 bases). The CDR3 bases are TGTGCCAGCAGCTTTACGGGACAAAGCTCTGGGGCCAACGTCCTGACTTTC. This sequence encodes CASSFTGQSSGANVLTF.